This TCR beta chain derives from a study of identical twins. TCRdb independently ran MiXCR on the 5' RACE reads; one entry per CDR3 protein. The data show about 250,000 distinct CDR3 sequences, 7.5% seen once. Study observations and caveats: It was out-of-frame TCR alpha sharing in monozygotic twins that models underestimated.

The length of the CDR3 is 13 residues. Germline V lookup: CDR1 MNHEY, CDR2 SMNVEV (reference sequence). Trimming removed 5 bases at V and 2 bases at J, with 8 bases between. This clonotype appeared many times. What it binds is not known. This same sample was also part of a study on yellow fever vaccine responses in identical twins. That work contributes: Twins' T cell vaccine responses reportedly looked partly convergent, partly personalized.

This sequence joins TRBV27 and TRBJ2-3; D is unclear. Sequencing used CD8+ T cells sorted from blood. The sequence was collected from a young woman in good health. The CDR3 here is CASSPDATDTQYF. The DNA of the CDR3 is TGTGCCAGCAGTCCCGACGCCACAGATACGCAGTATTTT.